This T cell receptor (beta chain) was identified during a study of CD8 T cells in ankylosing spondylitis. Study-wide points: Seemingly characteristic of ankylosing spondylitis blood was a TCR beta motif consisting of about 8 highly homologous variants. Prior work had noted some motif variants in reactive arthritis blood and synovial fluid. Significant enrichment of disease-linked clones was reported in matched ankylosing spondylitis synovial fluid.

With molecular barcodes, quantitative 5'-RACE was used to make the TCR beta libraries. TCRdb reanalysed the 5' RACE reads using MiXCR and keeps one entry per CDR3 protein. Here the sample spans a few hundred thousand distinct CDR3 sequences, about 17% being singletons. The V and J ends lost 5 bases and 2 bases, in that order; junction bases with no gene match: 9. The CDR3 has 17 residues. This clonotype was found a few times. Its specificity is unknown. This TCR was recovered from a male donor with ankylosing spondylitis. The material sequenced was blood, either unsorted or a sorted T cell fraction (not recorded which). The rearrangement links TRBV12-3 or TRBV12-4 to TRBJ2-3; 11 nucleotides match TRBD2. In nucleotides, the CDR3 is TGTGCCAGCAGTCCAGTCGGACTAGCGGGTACCACAGATACGCAGTATTTT. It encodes CASSPVGLAGTTDTQYF.